The 16 T cell receptor beta chains presented below share a single source sample, sequenced in a study of blood T cell repertoires in COVID-19. Produced via immunoSEQ multiplex PCR; TCRdb's table is partial and in-frame only. The repertoire has 150,000 to 200,000 clones, around 80% of them found once; the top ten carry roughly 8.6%. The sequenced sample consisted of PBMCs or T cells enriched from blood (not recorded which). These receptors were obtained from a woman aged 45 to 65 who had recovered from COVID-19.

As to this clone: Other DNA sequences of this sample code for an identical CDR3. The chain couples TRBV18 to TRBJ2-4; TRBD2 matches 13 bases. The junction had 1 base not matched to a gene; V was cut back by 3 bases and J by 5 bases. This CDR3 contains 15 residues. Per germline, CDR1 KGHSH and CDR2 LQKENI. The CDR3 protein is CASSPGLAGENIQYF. CDR3 bases: TGTGCCAGCTCACCTGGACTAGCGGGGGAAAACATTCAGTACTTC.

The rearrangement links TRBV2 to TRBJ1-6; D gene uncertain. CDR3 length: 13 residues. Deletions cut 4 bases from V and 5 bases from J, with 6 bases between. The germline V gene has CDR1 SNHLY and CDR2 FYNNEI. CDR3 region: CASSGRNNSPLHF. CDR3 bases: TGTGCCAGCAGTGGCAGAAATAATTCACCCCTCCACTTT.

The chain combines TRBV4-1 with TRBJ1-6; D is ambiguous. This CDR3 contains 15 residues. Germline CDR1 is MGHRA and CDR2 is YSYEKL. With 2 bases removed from V and 6 bases from J, the gap between germline ends came to 11 bases. The CDR3 here is CASSQSGRVNSPLHF. In nucleotides, the CDR3 is TGCGCCAGCAGCCAATCTGGGAGGGTTAATTCACCCCTCCACTTT.

The V and J genes are TRBV5-4 and TRBJ2-2, with D possibly matching TRBD2 (6 bases). With 0 bases removed from V and 2 bases from J, the gap between germline ends came to 11 bases. The length of the CDR3 is 16 residues. Germline V lookup: CDR1 SGHNT, CDR2 YYREEE (reference sequence). The CDR3 here is CASSLGLAINTGELFF. DNA for the CDR3: TGTGCCAGCAGCTTGGGCCTAGCGATTAACACCGGGGAGCTGTTTTTT.

This clone was counted a single time. The V call is TRBV28, the J call TRBJ2-1; D may be TRBD2 (6 bases). This CDR3 is 13 amino acids long. Trimming stripped 7 bases from V and 7 bases from J, with 14 bases between. Per germline, CDR1 MDHEN and CDR2 SYDVKM. The chain's CDR3 is CASNLEGRNEQFF. CDR3 bases: TGTGCCAGCAACTTGGAGGGCCGAAATGAGCAGTTCTTC.

The gene calls are TRBV5-1 and TRBJ2-7; D is undetermined. This CDR3 is 14 amino acids long. Germline CDR1 and CDR2: SGHRS and YFSETQ. V lost 0 bases and J lost 2, with 9 bases in between. This chain's CDR3 is CASSLAPGAYEQYF. The CDR3 coding sequence is TGCGCCAGCAGCTTGGCTCCCGGAGCCTACGAGCAGTACTTC.

This rearrangement joins TRBV18 to TRBJ2-5, with D maybe TRBD2 (5 bases). The V gene's germline CDR1 is KGHSH and CDR2 LQKENI. V dropped 6 bases and J dropped 4 bases, with 18 bases sitting between them. This CDR3 region has 15 residues. This CDR3 reads CASSPGMLRRETQYF. The CDR3 DNA reads as TGTGCCAGCTCCCCCGGGATGCTGCGGAGAGAGACCCAGTACTTC.

This chain links TRBV9 with TRBJ1-6; D not resolved. Trimming left V 0 bases short and J 7 bases short, with 11 bases between. The length of the CDR3 is 15 residues. Germline values: CDR1 SGDLS, CDR2 YYNGEE. The CDR3 DNA is TGTGCCAGCAGCGTAGGGGGAGGGAACAATTCACCCCTCCACTTT. Its translation: CASSVGGGNNSPLHF.

The chain couples TRBV19 to TRBJ2-3; possibly TRBD1 for D (7 bases). V dropped 0 bases and J dropped 9 bases, with 13 bases sitting between them. The germline CDR1 and CDR2 sequences are LNHDA and SQIVND (reference sequence). CDR3 length equals 14 residues. The chain's CDR3 is CASSIDRQGGTQYF. The CDR3 coding sequence is TGTGCCAGTAGTATAGACCGACAGGGAGGCACGCAGTATTTT.

The chain recombines TRBV20-1 with TRBJ2-7; D possibly corresponds to TRBD1 (5 bases). Per the germline V gene, CDR1 is DFQATT and CDR2 is SNEGSKA (reference sequence). V was trimmed by 5 bases and J by 3 bases, leaving 8 bases between them. CDR3 length: 11 residues. This CDR3 reads CSAGRVYEQYF. The CDR3 bases are TGCAGTGCTGGCAGGGTCTACGAGCAGTACTTC.

The V gene is TRBV4-3, the J gene TRBJ1-2; D gene ambiguous. V was trimmed by 0 bases and J by 4 bases, leaving 15 bases between them. The CDR3 sequence is 16 residues long. Germline assignment: CDR1 LGHNA and CDR2 YSLEER. The CDR3 here is CASSQDTESGIYGYTF. The CDR3 DNA reads as TGCGCCAGCAGCCAAGATACGGAATCGGGTATCTATGGCTACACCTTC.

The rearrangement links TRBV5-6 to TRBJ2-5, with D hard to call. Trimming took 4 bases from V and 4 from J, leaving 5 bases between them. Germline-derived CDR1 and CDR2 are SGHDT and YYEEEE. The CDR3 is 11 amino acids. The CDR3 DNA is TGTGCCAGCAGCGTTAGAGAGACCCAGTACTTC. Protein: CASSVRETQYF.

The sample holds a few counts of this clone. This CDR3 is also generated by other DNA sequences in the sample. V gene TRBV7-9 combines with J gene TRBJ1-6; maybe TRBD1 (6 bases). CDR3 size: 13 residues. Germline V gene lookup returns CDR1 SEHNR and CDR2 FQNEAQ (reference sequence). V shed 2 bases and J shed 8 bases, with 7 bases lying between them. CDR3 amino acids: CASSLKGDSPLHF. DNA of the CDR3: TGTGCCAGCAGCTTAAAGGGGGATTCACCCCTCCACTTT.

The chain combines TRBV18 with TRBJ2-7; D may be TRBD2 (6 bases). CDR3 length equals 15 residues. Trimming pared 0 bases from V and 2 bases from J, leaving 11 bases between. Looked up from germline, CDR1 is KGHSH and CDR2 is LQKENI. The CDR3 DNA reads as TGTGCCAGCTCACCACCCCGGGGGAAGGCCTACGAGCAGTACTTC. Its protein is CASSPPRGKAYEQYF.

CDR3 sequence reads: CASSFSGYEQYF. The CDR3, as DNA: TGTGCCAGCAGCTTTAGCGGGTACGAGCAGTACTTC. The chain has TRBV11-3 and TRBJ2-7, with 7 bases matching TRBD2. This CDR3 is built from 12 residues. Trimming removed 3 bases from V and 4 bases from J; junction bases left unmatched: 0. Germline V gene sequence: CDR1 SGHNT, CDR2 YENEEA. The whole variable domain, filled in from reference TRBV11-3 and TRBJ2-7, reads EAGVVQSPRYKIIEKKQPVAFWCNPISGHNTLYWYLQNLGQGPELLIRYENEEAVDDSQLPKDRFSAERLKGVDSTLKIQPAELGDSAVYLCASSFSGYEQYFGPGTRLTVT.

The CDR3 protein is CASSQIAGVEQFF. CDR3 bases: TGTGCCAGCAGCCAAATAGCGGGAGTTGAGCAGTTCTTC. The gene calls are TRBV3-1 (or the pseudogene TRBV3-2) and TRBJ2-1; 9 positions match TRBD2. Germline CDR1 and CDR2: LGHDT and YNNKEL (reference sequence). The trim removed 2 bases at V and 9 bases at J, leaving 2 bases unmatched. The length of the CDR3 is 13 residues.